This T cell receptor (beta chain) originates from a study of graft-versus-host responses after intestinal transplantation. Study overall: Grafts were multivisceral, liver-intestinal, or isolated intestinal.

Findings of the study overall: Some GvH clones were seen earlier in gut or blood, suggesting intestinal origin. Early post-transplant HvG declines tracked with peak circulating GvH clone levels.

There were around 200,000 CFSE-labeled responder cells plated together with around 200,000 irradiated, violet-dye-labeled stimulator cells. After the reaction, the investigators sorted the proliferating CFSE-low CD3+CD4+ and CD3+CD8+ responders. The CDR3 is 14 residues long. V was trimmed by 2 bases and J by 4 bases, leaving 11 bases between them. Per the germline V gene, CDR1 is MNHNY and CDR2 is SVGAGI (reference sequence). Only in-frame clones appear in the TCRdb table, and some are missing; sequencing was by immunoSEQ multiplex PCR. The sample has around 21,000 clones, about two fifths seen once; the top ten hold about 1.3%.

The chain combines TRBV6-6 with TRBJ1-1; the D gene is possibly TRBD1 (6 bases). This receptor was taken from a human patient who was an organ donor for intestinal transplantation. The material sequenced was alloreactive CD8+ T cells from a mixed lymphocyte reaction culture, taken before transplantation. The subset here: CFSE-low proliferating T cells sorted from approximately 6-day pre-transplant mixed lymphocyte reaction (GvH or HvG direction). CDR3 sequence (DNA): TGTGCCAGCAGTTACGTAACAGGGACCACTGAAGCTTTCTTT. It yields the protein CASSYVTGTTEAFF.